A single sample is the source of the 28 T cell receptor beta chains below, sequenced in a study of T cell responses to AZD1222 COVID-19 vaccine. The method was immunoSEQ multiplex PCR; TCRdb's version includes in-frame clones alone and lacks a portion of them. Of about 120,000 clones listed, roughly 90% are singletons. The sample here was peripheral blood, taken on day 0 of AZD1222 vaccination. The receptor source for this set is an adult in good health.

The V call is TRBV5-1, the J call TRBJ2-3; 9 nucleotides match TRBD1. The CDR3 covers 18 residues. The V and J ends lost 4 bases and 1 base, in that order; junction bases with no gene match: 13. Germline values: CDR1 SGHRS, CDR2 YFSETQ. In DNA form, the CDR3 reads TGCGCCAGCAGCATTAGTCGGACAGGGGCGAAGGGCACAGATACGCAGTATTTT. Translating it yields CASSISRTGAKGTDTQYF.

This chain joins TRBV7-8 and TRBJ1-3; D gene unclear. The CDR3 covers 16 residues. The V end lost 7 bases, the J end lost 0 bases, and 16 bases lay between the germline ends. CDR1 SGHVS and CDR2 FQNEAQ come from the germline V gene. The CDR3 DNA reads TGTGCCAGCACCCCTGCGGGTTCTCCCTCTGGAAACACCATATATTTT. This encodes CASTPAGSPSGNTIYF.

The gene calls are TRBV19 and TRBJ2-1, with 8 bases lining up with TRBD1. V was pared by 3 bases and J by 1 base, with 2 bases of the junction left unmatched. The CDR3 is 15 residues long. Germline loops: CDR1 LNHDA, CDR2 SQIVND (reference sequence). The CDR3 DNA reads TGTGCCAGTAGTATTTGGACAGGGTCCTACAATGAGCAGTTCTTC. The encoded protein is CASSIWTGSYNEQFF.

CDR3 region: CASSLGRGRGPQHF. The CDR3 DNA is TGTGCCAGCAGTTTAGGCCGGGGGAGGGGGCCCCAGCATTTT. This chain connects TRBV27 to TRBJ1-5, with D possibly being TRBD1 (5 bases). This CDR3 has 14 residues. Between the trimmed V and J ends, which lost 2 bases and 9 bases, there was a span of 14 bases. The germline CDR1 and CDR2 sequences are MNHEY and SMNVEV (reference sequence).

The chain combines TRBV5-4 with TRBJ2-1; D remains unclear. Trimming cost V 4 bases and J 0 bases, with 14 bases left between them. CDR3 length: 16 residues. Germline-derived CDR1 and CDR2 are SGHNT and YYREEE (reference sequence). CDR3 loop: CASSRFSASSYNEQFF. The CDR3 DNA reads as TGTGCCAGCAGCCGCTTTAGTGCGAGCTCCTACAATGAGCAGTTCTTC.

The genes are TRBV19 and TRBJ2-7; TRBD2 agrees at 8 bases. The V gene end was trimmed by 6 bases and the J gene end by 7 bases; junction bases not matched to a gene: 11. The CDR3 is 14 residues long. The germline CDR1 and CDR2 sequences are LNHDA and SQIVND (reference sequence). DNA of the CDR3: TGTGCCAGTAGAACCGGGACTAGGGTTGGGGAGCAGTACTTC. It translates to CASRTGTRVGEQYF.

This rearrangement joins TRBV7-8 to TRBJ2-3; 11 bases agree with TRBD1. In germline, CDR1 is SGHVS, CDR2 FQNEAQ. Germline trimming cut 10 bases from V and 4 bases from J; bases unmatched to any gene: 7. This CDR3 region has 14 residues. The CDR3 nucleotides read TGTGCCACCGGACAGGGGGCAGGAGCAGATACGCAGTATTTT. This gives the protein CATGQGAGADTQYF.

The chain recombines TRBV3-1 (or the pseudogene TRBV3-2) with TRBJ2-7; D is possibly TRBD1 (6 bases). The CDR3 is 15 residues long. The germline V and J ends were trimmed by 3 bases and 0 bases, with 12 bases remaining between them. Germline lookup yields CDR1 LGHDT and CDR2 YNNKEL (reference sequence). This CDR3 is CASSHGSDSSYEQYF. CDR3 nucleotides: TGTGCCAGCAGCCACGGATCGGACAGCTCCTACGAGCAGTACTTC.

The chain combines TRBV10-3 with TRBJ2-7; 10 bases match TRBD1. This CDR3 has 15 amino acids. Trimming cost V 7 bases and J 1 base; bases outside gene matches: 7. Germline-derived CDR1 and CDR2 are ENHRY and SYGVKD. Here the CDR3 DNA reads TGTGCCATCAATACAGACAGGGGGCTTTCCTACGAGCAGTACTTC. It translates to CAINTDRGLSYEQYF.

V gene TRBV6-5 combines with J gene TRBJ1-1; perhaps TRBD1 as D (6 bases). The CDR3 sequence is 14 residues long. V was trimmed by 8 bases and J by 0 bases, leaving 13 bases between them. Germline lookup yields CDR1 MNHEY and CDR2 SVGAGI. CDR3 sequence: CASDRGQMNTEAFF. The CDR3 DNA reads TGTGCCAGCGACCGAGGACAGATGAACACTGAAGCTTTCTTT.

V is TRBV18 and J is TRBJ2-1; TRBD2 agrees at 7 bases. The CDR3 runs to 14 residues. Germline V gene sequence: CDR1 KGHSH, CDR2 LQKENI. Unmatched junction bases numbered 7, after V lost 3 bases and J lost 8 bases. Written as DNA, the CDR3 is TGTGCCAGCTCACCGACGGGACTAAGGCATGAGCAGTTCTTC. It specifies CASSPTGLRHEQFF.

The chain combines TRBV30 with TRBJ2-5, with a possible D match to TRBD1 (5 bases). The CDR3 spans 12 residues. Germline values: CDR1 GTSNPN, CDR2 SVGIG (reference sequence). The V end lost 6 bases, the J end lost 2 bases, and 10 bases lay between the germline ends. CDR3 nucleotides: TGTGCCTGCAAATCAGGGCAAGAGACCCAGTACTTC. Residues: CACKSGQETQYF.

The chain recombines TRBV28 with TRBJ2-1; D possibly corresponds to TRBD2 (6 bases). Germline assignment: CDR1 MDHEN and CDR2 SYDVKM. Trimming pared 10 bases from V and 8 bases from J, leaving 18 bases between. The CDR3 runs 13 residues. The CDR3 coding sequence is TGTGCCACCCAAATAAGGGACTCGGATGAGCAGTTCTTC. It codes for CATQIRDSDEQFF.

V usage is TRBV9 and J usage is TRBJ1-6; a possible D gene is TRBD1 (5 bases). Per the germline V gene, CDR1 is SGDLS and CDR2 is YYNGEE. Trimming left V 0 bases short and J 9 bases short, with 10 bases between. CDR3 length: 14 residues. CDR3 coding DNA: TGTGCCAGCAGCGTAGAGCAGGGAGGTTCACCCCTCCACTTT. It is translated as CASSVEQGGSPLHF. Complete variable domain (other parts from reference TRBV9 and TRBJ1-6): DSGVTQTPKHLITATGQRVTLRCSPRSGDLSVYWYQQSLDQGLQFLIQYYNGEERAKGNILERFSAQQFPDLHSELNLSSLELGDSALYFCASSVEQGGSPLHFGNGTRLTVT.

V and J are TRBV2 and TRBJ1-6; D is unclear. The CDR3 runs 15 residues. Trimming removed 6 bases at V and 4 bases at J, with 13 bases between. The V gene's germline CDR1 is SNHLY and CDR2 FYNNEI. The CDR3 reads CASRIQQSYNSPLHF. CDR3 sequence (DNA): TGTGCCAGCAGGATTCAACAGTCTTATAATTCACCCCTCCACTTT. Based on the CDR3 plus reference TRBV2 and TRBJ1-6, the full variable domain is EPEVTQTPSHQVTQMGQEVILRCVPISNHLYFYWYRQILGQKVEFLVSFYNNEISEKSEIFDDQFSVERPDGSNFTLKIRSTKLEDSAMYFCASRIQQSYNSPLHFGNGTRLTVT.

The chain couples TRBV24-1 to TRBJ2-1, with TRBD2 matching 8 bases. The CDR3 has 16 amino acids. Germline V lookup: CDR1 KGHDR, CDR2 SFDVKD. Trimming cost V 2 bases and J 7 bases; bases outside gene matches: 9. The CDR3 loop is CATSDSAGVSRNEQFF. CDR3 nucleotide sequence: TGTGCCACCAGTGATTCAGCGGGAGTATCTAGGAATGAGCAGTTCTTC.

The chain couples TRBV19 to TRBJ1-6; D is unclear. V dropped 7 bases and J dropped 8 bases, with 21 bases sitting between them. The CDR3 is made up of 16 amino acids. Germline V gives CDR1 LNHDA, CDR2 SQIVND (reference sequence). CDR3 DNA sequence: TGTGCCAGTATGCGATCCCGGGAAATAGCGGATTCACCCCTCCACTTT. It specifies CASMRSREIADSPLHF.

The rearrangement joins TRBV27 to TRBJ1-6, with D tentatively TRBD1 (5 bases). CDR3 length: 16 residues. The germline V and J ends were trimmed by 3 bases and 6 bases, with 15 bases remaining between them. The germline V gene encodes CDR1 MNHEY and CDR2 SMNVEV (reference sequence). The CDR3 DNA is TGTGCCAGCAGTTTGGGAGGGGCAGAAGGTAATTCACCCCTCCACTTT. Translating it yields CASSLGGAEGNSPLHF.

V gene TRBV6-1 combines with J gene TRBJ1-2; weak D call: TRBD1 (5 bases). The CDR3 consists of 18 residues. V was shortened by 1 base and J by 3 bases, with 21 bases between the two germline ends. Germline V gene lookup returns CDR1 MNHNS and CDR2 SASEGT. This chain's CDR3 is CASSEGRDRGHRDYGYTF. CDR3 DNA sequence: TGTGCCAGCAGTGAAGGTCGTGACAGAGGGCATCGAGACTATGGCTACACCTTC.

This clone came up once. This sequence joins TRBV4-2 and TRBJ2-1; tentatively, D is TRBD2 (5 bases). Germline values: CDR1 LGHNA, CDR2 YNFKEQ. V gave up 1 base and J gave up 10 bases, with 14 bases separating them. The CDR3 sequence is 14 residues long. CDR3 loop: CASSQAPTIREQFF. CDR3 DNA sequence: TGTGCCAGCAGCCAAGCCCCGACTATCCGGGAGCAGTTCTTC.

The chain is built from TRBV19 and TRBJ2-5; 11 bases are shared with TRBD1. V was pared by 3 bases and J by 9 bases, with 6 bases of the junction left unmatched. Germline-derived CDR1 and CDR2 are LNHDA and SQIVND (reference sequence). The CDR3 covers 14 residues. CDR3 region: CASSIRDRGMAQYF. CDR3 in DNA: TGTGCCAGTAGTATCAGGGACAGGGGGATGGCCCAGTACTTC.

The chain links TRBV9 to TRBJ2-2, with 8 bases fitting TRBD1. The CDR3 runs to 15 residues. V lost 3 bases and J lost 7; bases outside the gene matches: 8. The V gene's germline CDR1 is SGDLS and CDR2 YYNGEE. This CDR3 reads CASSAQGARFGELFF. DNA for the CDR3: TGTGCCAGCAGCGCCCAGGGGGCGCGGTTCGGGGAGCTGTTTTTT. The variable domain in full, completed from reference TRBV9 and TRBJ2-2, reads DSGVTQTPKHLITATGQRVTLRCSPRSGDLSVYWYQQSLDQGLQFLIQYYNGEERAKGNILERFSAQQFPDLHSELNLSSLELGDSALYFCASSAQGARFGELFFGEGSRLTVL.

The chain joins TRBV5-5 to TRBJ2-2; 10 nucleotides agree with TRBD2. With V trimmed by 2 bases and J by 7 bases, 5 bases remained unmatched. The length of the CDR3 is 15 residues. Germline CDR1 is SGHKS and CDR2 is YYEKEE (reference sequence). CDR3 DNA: TGTGCCAGCAGCTTTAGCGGGAGGTCAGACGGGGAGCTGTTTTTT. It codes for CASSFSGRSDGELFF.

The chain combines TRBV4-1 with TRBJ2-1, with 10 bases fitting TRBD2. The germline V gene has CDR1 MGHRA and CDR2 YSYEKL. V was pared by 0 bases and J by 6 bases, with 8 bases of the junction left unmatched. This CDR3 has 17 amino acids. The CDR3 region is CASSQEGKREGGNEQFF. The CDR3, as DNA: TGCGCCAGCAGCCAAGAAGGGAAGCGGGAGGGCGGCAATGAGCAGTTCTTC.

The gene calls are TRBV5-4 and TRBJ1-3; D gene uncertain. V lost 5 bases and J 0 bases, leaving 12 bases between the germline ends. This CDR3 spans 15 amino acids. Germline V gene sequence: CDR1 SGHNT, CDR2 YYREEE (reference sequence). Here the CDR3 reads CASSSTGVSGNTIYF. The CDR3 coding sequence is TGTGCCAGCAGTTCGACTGGAGTCTCTGGAAACACCATATATTTT.

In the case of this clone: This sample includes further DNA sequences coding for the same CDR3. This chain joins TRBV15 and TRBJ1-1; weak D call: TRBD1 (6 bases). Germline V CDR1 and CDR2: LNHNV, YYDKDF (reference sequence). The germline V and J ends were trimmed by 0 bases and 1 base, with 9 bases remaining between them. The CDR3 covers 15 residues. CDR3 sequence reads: CATSRDRGGNTEAFF. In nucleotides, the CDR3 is TGTGCCACCAGCAGAGATCGAGGGGGGAACACTGAAGCTTTCTTT.

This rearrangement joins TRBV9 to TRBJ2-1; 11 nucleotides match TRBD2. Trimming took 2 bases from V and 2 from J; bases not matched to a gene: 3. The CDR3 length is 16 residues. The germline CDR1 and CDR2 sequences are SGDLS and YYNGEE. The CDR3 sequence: CASSVLAGGTYNEQFF. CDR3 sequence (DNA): TGTGCCAGCAGCGTTTTAGCGGGGGGGACCTACAATGAGCAGTTCTTC.

CDR3 amino acids: CASSLHGTPLHF. The CDR3 DNA is TGTGCCAGCAGCTTACACGGTACACCCCTCCACTTT. The gene calls are TRBV11-1 and TRBJ1-6; the D is unclear. V gave up 2 bases and J gave up 11 bases, with 7 bases separating them. The germline V gene encodes CDR1 SGHAT and CDR2 FQDESV (reference sequence). The CDR3 has 12 residues.